This TCR beta chain comes out of a study of blood T cell repertoires in COVID-19. Study summary: COVID-19 samples, acute and convalescent, were from the United States, Italy and Spain.

From germline, CDR1 is SQVTM and CDR2 ANQGSEA. This CDR3 is 12 amino acids long. Trimming cost V 5 bases and J 7 bases; bases outside gene matches: 5. Original processing notes: The authors estimated nucleated cell counts from reference gene primer amplification. Sequencing was performed with immunoSEQ multiplex PCR; in TCRdb, only in-frame clones are kept and a portion is missing. The V and J calls and clone size are taken from that table; D and trimming were inferred from the DNA. Here the sample spans approximately 15,000 clones, roughly 80% being singletons. Sequenced material: peripheral blood. This chain links TRBV29-1 with TRBJ1-2; the match to TRBD1 covers 9 bases. This receptor was taken from a human donor in a cohort sampled during active COVID-19. CDR3 amino acids: CSVWTGEGGYTF. For the CDR3, the DNA is TGCAGCGTTTGGACAGGGGAGGGTGGCTACACCTTC.